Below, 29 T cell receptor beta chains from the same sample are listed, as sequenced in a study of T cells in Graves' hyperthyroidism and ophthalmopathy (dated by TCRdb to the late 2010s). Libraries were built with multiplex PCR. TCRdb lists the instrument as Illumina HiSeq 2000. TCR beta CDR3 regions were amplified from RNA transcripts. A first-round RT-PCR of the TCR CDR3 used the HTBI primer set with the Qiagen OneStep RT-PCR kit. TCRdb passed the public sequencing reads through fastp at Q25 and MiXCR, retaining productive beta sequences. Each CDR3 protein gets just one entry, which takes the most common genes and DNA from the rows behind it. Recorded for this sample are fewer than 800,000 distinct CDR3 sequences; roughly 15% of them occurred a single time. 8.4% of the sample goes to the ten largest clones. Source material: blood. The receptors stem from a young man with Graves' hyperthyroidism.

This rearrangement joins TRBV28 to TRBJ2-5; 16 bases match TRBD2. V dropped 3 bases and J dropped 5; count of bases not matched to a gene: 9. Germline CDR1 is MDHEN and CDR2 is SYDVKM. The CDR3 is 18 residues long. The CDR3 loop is CASSLPGTSGRVWETQYF. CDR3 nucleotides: TGTGCCAGCAGTTTGCCGGGGACTAGCGGGAGGGTGTGGGAGACCCAGTACTTC.

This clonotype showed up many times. The DNA for the CDR3 is TGTGCCAGCAGTTTATATAGGGGCTTAGGGGAGACCCAGTACTTC. This encodes CASSLYRGLGETQYF. The chain links TRBV28 to TRBJ2-5; TRBD1 might be the D (5 bases). The CDR3 has 15 amino acids. Between the trimmed V and J ends, which lost 1 base and 5 bases, there was a span of 14 bases. Looked up from germline, CDR1 is MDHEN and CDR2 is SYDVKM.

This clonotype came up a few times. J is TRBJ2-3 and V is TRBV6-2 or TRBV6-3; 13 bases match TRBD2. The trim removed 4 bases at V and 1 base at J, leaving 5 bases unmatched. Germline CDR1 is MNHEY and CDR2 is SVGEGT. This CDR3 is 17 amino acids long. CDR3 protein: CASSFSGLAGGTDTQYF. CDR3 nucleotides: TGTGCCAGCAGTTTCTCCGGACTAGCGGGGGGCACAGATACGCAGTATTTT.

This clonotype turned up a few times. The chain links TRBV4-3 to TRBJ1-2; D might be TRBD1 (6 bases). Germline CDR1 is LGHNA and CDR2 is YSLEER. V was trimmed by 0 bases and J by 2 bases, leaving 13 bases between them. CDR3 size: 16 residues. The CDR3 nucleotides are TGCGCCAGCAGCCAAGAATCCGGGACAAAGAACTATGGCTACACCTTC. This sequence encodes CASSQESGTKNYGYTF.

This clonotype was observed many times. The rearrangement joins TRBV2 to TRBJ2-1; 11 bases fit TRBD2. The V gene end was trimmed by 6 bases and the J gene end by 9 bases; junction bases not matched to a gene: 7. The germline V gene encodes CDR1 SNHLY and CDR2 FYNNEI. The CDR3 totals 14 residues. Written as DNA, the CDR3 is TGTGCCAGCAGCGCCGGGACTAGCGGTACTGAGCAGTTCTTC. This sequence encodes CASSAGTSGTEQFF.

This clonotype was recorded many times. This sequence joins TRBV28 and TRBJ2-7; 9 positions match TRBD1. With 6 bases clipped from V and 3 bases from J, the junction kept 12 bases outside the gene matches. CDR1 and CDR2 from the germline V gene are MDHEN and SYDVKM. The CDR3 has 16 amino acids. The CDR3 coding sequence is TGTGCCAGCAGCCCGGACAGGGGTAGTTACTTCTACGAGCAGTACTTC. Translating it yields CASSPDRGSYFYEQYF. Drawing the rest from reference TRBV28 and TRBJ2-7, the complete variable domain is DVKVTQSSRYLVKRTGEKVFLECVQDMDHENMFWYRQDPGLGLRLIYFSYDVKMKEKGDIPEGYSVSREKKERFSLILESASTNQTSMYLCASSPDRGSYFYEQYFGPGTRLTVT.

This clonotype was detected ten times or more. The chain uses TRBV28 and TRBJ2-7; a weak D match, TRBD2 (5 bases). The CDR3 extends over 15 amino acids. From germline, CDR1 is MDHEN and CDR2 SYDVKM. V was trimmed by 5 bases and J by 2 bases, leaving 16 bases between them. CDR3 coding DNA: TGTGCCAGCAGTACTTTGCGAGGGATCGCCTACGAGCAGTACTTC. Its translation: CASSTLRGIAYEQYF.

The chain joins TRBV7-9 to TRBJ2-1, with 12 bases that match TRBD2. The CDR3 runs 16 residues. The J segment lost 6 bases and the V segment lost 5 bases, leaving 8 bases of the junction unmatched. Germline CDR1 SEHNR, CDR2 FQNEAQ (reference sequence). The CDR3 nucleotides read TGTGCCAGCAGCCCTCGGACTAGCGGGAAAATCAATGAGCAGTTCTTC. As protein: CASSPRTSGKINEQFF. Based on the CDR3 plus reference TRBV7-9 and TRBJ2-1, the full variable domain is DTGVSQNPRHKITKRGQNVTFRCDPISEHNRLYWYRQTLGQGPEFLTYFQNEAQLEKSRLLSDRFSAERPKGSFSTLEIQRTEQGDSAMYLCASSPRTSGKINEQFFGPGTRLTVL.

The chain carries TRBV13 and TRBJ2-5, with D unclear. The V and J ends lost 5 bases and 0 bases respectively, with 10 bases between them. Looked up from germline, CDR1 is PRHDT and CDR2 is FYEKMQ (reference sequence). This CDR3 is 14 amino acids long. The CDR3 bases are TGTGCCAGCAGCCTCGACAACGACCAAGAGACCCAGTACTTC. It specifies CASSLDNDQETQYF.

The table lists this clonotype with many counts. The CDR3 region is CASSPSPGTLAKNIQYF. The DNA for the CDR3 is TGTGCCAGCTCACCCAGTCCCGGGACACTAGCCAAAAACATTCAGTACTTC. This chain joins TRBV18 and TRBJ2-4, with D possibly being TRBD1 (6 bases). The CDR3 loop spans 17 amino acids. CDR1 and CDR2 (germline): KGHSH, LQKENI. Trimming shortened V by 3 bases and J by 0 bases, and 15 bases separated the two germline ends.

For the CDR3, the DNA is TGCGCCAGCAGCTTGGATGGGGACGCCCTCTCCTACGAGCAGTACTTC. Translated: CASSLDGDALSYEQYF. The V call is TRBV5-1, the J call TRBJ2-7; the D gene could be TRBD1 or TRBD2 (5 bases each). Germline V gives CDR1 SGHRS, CDR2 YFSETQ. V shed 0 bases and J shed 0 bases, with 13 bases lying between them. The CDR3 spans 16 residues.

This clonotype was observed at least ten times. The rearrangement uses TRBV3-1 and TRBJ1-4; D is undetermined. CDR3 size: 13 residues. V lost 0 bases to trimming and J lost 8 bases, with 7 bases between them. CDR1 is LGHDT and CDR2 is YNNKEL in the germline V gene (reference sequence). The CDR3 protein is CASSQEPLEKLFF. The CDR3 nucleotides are TGTGCCAGCAGCCAAGAACCGTTAGAAAAACTGTTTTTT.

The CDR3, as DNA: TGCGCCAGCAGCCAAGATGTAGGGGACAGTAGGGAGCAGTTCTTC. This codes for CASSQDVGDSREQFF. The chain uses TRBV4-1 and TRBJ2-1; 7 nucleotides match TRBD1. With V trimmed by 0 bases and J by 10 bases, 9 bases remained unmatched. The CDR3 is 15 residues long. Germline-derived CDR1 and CDR2 are MGHRA and YSYEKL.

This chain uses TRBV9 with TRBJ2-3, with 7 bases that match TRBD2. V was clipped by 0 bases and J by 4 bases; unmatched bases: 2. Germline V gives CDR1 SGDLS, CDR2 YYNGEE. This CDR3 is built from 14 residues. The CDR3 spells CASSVDGGADTQYF. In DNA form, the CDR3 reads TGTGCCAGCAGCGTAGATGGGGGGGCAGATACGCAGTATTTT.

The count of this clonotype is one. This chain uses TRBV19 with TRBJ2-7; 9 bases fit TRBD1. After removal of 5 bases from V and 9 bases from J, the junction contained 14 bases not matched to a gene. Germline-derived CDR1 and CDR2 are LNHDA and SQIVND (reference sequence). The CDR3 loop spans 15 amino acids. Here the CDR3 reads CASSQEGQGRRRQYF. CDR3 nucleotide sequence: TGTGCCAGTAGTCAGGAGGGACAGGGACGGCGGAGGCAGTACTTC. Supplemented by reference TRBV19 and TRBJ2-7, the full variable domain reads DGGITQSPKYLFRKEGQNVTLSCEQNLNHDAMYWYRQDPGQGLRLIYYSQIVNDFQKGDIAEGYSVSREKKESFPLTVTSAQKNPTAFYLCASSQEGQGRRRQYFGPGTRLTVT.

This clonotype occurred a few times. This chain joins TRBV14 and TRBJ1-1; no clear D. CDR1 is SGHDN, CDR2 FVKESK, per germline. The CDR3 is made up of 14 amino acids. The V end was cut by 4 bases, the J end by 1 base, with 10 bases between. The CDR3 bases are TGTGCCAGCAGCCGAGACTGGGCGAACACTGAAGCTTTCTTT. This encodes CASSRDWANTEAFF.

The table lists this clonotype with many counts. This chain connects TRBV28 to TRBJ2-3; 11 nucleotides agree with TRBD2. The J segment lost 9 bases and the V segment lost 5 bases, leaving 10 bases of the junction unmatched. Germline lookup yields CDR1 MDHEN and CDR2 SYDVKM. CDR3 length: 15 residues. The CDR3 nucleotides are TGTGCCAGCAGTCGCCTAGCGGGAGGCACGGGGACGCAGTATTTT. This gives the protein CASSRLAGGTGTQYF.

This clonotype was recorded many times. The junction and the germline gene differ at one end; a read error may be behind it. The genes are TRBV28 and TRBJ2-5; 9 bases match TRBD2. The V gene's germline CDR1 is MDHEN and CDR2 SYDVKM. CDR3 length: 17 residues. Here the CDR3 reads CTSSPRRGGRGGETQYF. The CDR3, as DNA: TGTACCAGCAGCCCGAGAAGGGGCGGGAGGGGTGGAGAGACCCAGTACTTC.

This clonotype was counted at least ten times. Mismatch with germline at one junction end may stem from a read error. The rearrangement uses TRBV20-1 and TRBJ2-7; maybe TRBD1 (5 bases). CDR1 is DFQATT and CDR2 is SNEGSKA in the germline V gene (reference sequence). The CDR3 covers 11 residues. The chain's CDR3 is CSAGDSYEQYF. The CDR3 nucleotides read TGCAGTGCTGGAGACAGCTACGAGCAGTACTTC.

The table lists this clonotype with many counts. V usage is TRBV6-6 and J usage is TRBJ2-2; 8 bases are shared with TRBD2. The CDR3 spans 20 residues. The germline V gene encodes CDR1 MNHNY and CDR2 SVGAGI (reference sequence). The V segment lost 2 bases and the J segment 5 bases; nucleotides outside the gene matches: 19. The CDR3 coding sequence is TGTGCCAGCAGTTACGTCCGGGCGCTCAGCGGGAGATATGGGACCGGGGAGCTGTTTTTT. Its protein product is CASSYVRALSGRYGTGELFF.

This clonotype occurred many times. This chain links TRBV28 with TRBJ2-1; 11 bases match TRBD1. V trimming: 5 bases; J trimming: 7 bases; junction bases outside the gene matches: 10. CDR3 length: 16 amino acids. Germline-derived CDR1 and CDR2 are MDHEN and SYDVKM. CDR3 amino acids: CASSLPGQGVGNEQFF. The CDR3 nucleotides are TGTGCCAGCAGTCTCCCGGGACAGGGGGTAGGAAATGAGCAGTTCTTC.

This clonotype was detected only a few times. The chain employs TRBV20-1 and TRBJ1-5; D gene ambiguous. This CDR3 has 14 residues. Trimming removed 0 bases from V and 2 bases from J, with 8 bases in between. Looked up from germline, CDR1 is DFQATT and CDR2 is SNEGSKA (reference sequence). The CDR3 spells CSAREFGRNQPQHF. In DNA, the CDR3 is TGCAGTGCTAGAGAATTTGGACGCAATCAGCCCCAGCATTTT.

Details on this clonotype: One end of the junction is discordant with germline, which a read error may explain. The CDR3 spells CVSSRRQGPYSYNEQFF. CDR3 bases: TGTGTCAGCAGCCGGCGCCAGGGTCCTTATTCCTACAATGAGCAGTTCTTC. The chain couples TRBV7-2 to TRBJ2-1; D is perhaps TRBD1 (5 bases). This CDR3 contains 17 residues. Germline loops: CDR1 SGHTA, CDR2 FQGNSA.

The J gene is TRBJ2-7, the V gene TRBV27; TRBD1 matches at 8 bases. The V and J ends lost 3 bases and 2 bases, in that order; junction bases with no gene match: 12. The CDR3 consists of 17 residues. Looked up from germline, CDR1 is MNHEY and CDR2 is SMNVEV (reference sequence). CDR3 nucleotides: TGTGCCAGCAGTTTCTCGCAGGGGGCCGGGGGTCCCTACGAGCAGTACTTC. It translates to CASSFSQGAGGPYEQYF.

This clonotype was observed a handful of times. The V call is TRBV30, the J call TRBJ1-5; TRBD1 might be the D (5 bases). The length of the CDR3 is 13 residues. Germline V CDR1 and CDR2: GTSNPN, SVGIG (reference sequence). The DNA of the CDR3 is TGTGCACTGGATTGGGGGTTCGGTCAGCCCCAGCATTTT. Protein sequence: CALDWGFGQPQHF.

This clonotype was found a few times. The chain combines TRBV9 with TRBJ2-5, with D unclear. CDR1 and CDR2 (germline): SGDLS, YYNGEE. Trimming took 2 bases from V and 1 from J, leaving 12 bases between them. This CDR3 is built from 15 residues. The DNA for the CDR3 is TGTGCCAGCAGCGTCCTCGACGGTGTCCAAGAGACCCAGTACTTC. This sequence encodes CASSVLDGVQETQYF.

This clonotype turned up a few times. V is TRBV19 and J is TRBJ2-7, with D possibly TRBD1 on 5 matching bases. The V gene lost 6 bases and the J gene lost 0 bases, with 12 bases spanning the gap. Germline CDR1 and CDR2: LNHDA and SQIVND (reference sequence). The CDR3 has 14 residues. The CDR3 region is CASSPDTTSYEQYF. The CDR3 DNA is TGTGCCAGTAGCCCGGACACAACCTCCTACGAGCAGTACTTC.

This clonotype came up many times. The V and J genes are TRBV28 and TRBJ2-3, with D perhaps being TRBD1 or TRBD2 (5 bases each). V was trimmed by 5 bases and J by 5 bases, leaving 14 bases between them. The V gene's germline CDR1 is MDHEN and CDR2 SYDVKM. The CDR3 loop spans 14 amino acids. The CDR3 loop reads CASSREGRGDTQYF. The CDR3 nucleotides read TGTGCCAGCAGTCGAGAGGGTAGGGGAGATACGCAGTATTTT.

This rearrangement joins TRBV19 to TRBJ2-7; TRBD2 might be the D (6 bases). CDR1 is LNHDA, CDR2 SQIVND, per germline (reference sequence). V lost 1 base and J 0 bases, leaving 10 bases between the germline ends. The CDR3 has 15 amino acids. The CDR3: CASSIAGVPSYEQYF. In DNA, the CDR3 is TGTGCCAGTAGTATAGCGGGGGTTCCCTCCTACGAGCAGTACTTC.